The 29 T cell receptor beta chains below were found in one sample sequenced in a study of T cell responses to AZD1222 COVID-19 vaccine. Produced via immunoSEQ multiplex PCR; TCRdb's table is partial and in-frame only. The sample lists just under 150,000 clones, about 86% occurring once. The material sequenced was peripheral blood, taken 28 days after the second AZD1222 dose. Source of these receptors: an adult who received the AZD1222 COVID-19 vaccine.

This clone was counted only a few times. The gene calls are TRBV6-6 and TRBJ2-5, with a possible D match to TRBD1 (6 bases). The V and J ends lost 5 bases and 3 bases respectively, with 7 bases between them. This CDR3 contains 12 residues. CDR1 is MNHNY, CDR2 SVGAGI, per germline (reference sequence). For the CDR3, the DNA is TGTGCCAGCAGTCCAGGGGAAGAGACCCAGTACTTC. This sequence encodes CASSPGEETQYF.

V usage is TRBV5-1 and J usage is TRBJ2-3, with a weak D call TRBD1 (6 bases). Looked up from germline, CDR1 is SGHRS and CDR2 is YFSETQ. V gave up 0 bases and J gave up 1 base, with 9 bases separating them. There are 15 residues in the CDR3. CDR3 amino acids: CASSLGQARTDTQYF. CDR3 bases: TGCGCCAGCAGCTTGGGACAGGCTCGCACAGATACGCAGTATTTT.

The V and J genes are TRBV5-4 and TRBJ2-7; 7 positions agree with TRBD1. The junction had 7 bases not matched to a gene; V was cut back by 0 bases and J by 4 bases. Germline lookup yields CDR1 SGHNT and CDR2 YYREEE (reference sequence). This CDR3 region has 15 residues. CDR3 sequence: CASSLGQGEGYEQYF. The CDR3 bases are TGTGCCAGCAGCTTGGGACAGGGAGAGGGATACGAGCAGTACTTC.

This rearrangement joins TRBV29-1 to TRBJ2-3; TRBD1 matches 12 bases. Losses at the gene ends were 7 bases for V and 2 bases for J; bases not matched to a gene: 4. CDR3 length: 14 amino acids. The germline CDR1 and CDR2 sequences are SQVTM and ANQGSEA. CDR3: CSAPGQGATDTQYF. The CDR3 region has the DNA TGCAGCGCTCCGGGACAGGGGGCCACAGATACGCAGTATTTT.

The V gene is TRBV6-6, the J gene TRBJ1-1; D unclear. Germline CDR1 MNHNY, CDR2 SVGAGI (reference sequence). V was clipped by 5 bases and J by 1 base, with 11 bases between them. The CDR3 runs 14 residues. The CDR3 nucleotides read TGTGCCAGCAGTAATCCCGCAGGGAACACTGAAGCTTTCTTT. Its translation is CASSNPAGNTEAFF.

This CDR3 reads CASSSTYGDGGMAQPQHF. CDR3 in DNA: TGTGCCAGCAGCTCAACCTACGGAGATGGAGGTATGGCACAGCCCCAGCATTTT. The chain has TRBV7-9 and TRBJ1-5; D is undetermined. This CDR3 has 18 amino acids. Trimming cost V 4 bases and J 7 bases, with 26 bases left between them. Germline CDR1 reads SEHNR; CDR2 reads FQNEAQ (reference sequence).

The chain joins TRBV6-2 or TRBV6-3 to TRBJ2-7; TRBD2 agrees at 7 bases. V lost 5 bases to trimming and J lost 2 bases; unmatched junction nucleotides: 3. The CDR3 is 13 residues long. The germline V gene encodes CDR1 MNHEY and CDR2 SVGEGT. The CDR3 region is CASSRGGPYEQYF. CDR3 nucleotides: TGTGCCAGCAGTCGCGGGGGACCCTACGAGCAGTACTTC.

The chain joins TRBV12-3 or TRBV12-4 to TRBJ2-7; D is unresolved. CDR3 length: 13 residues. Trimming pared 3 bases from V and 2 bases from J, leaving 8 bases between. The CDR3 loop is CASSLTTPYEQYF. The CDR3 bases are TGTGCCAGCAGTTTGACAACCCCCTACGAGCAGTACTTC.

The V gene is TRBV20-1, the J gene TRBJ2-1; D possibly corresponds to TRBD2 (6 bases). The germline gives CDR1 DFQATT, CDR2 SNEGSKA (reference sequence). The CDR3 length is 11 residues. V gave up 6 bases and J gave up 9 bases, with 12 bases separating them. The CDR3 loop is CSAKLATEQFF. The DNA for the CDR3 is TGCAGTGCCAAACTAGCAACTGAGCAGTTCTTC.

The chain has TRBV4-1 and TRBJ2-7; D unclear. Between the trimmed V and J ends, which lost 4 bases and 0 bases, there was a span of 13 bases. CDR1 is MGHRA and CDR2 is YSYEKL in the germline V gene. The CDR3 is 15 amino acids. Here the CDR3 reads CASSRAGSDSYEQYF. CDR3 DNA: TGCGCCAGCAGCCGCGCCGGGTCCGACTCCTACGAGCAGTACTTC.

In DNA form, the CDR3 reads TGTGCCAGCAGTTCCCCGGCCCTCACTAATTCACCCCTCCACTTT. Its protein is CASSSPALTNSPLHF. The genes are TRBV6-5 and TRBJ1-6, with D unresolved. Looked up from germline, CDR1 is MNHEY and CDR2 is SVGAGI. The CDR3 sequence is 15 residues long. V lost 4 bases and J 6 bases, leaving 13 bases between the germline ends.

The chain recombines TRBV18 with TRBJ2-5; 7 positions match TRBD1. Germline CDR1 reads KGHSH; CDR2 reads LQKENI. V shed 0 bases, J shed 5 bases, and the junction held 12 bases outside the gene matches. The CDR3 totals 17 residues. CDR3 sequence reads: CASSPPIQTGPQETQYF. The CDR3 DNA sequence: TGTGCCAGCTCACCACCAATCCAGACAGGGCCCCAGGAGACCCAGTACTTC.

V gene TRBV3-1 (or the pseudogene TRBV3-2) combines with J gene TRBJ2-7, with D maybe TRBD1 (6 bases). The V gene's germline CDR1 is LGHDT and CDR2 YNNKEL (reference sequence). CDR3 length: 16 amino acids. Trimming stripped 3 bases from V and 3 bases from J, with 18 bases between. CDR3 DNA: TGTGCCAGCAGCCATGGGGCGGGCAGGGGAAACTACGAGCAGTACTTC. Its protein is CASSHGAGRGNYEQYF.

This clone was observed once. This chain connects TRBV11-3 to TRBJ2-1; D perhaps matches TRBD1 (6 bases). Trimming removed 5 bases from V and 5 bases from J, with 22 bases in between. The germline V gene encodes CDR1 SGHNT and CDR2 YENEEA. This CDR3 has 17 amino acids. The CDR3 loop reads CASSPRRGGQGDNEQFF. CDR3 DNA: TGTGCCAGCAGCCCCCGAAGAGGGGGTCAAGGGGACAATGAGCAGTTCTTC.

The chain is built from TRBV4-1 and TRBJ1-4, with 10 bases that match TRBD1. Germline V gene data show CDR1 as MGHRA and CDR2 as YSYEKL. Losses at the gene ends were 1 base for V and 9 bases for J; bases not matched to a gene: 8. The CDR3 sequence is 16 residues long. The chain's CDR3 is CASSQVHGTGEKKLFF. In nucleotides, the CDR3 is TGCGCCAGCAGCCAAGTGCATGGGACAGGGGAGAAAAAACTGTTTTTT.

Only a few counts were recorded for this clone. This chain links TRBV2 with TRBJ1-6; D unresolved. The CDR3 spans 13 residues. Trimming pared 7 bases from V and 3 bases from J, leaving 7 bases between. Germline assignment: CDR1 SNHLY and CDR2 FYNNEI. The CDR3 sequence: CASIWDYNSPLHF. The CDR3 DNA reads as TGTGCCAGCATTTGGGACTATAATTCACCCCTCCACTTT.

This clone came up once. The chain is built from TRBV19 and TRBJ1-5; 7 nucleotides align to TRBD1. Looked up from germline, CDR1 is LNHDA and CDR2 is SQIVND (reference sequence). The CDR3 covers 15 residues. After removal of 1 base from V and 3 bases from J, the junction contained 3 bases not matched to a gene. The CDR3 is CASSIGGTVNQPQHF. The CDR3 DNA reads TGTGCCAGTAGTATAGGCGGGACAGTCAATCAGCCCCAGCATTTT.

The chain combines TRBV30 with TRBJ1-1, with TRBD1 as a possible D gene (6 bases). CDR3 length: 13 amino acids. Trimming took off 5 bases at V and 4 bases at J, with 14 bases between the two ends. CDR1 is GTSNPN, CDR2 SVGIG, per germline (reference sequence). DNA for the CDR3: TGTGCCTGGGACGGGGCCAGGGGCACTGAAGCTTTCTTT. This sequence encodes CAWDGARGTEAFF.

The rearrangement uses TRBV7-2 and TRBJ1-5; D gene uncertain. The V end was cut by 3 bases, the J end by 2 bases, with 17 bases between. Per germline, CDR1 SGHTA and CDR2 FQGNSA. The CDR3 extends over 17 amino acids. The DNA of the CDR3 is TGTGCCAGCAGCTTTAGCTGGGGAGAGCGAGGCAATCAGCCCCAGCATTTT. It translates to CASSFSWGERGNQPQHF. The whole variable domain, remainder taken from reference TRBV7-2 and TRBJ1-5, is GAGVSQSPSNKVTEKGKDVELRCDPISGHTALYWYRQSLGQGLEFLIYFQGNSAPDKSGLPSDRFSAERTGGSVSTLTIQRTQQEDSAVYLCASSFSWGERGNQPQHFGDGTRLSIL.

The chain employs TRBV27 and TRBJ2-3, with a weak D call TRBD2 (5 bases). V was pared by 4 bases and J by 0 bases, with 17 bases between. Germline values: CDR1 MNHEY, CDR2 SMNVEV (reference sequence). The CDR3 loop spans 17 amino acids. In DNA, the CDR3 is TGTGCCAGCAGTTCCATTGGAAGCGGACTTAGCACAGATACGCAGTATTTT. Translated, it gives CASSSIGSGLSTDTQYF.

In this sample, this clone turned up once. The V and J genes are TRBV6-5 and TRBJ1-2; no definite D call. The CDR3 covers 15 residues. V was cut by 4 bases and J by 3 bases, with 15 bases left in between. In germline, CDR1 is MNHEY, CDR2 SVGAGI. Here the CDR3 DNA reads TGTGCCAGCAGTTCCATCTTTGCCGGTGACTATGGCTACACCTTC. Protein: CASSSIFAGDYGYTF.

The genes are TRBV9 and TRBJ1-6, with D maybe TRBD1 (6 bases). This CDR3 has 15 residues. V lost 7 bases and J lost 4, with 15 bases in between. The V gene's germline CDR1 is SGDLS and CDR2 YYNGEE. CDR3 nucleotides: TGTGCCAGCGATACCGGGACATCTTATAATTCACCCCTCCACTTT. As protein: CASDTGTSYNSPLHF.

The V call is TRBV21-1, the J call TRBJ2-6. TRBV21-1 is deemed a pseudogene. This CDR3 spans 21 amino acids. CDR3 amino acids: CATSRRGARIPGKGGANVLTF. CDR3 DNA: TGTGCCACCTCGCGCCGGGGCGCCCGGATTCCCGGCAAAGGTGGGGCCAACGTCCTGACTTTC.

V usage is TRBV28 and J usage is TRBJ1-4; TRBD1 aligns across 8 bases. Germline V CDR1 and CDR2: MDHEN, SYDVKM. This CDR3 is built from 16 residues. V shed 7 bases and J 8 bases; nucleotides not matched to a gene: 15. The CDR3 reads CASTLEGAGQVEKLFF. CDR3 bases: TGTGCCAGCACCCTCGAAGGGGCGGGACAGGTGGAAAAACTGTTTTTT.

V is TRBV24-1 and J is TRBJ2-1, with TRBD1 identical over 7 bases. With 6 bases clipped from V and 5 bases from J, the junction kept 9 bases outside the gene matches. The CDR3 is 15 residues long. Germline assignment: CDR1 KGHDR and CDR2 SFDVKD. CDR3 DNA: TGTGCCACCAGTTCCCACAGGGGCCCTAACAATGAGCAGTTCTTC. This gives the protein CATSSHRGPNNEQFF.

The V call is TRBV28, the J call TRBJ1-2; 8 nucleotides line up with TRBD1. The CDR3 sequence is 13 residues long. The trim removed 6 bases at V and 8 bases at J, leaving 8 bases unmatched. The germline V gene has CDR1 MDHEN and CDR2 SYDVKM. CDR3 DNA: TGTGCCAGCAGCCTCGACAGGGGCCGAGGCTACACCTTC. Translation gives CASSLDRGRGYTF.

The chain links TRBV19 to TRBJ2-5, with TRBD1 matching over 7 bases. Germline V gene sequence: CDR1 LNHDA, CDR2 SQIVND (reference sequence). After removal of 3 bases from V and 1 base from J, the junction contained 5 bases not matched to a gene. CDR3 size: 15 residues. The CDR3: CASSIQGQSQETQYF. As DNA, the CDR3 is TGTGCCAGTAGTATTCAGGGACAGTCCCAAGAGACCCAGTACTTC.

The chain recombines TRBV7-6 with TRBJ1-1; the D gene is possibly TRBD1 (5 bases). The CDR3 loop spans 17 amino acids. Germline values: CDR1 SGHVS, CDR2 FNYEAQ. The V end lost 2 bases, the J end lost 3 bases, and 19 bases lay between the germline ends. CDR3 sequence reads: CASSLWSLQDTDTEAFF. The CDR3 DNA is TGTGCCAGCAGCTTATGGTCGTTGCAGGACACCGACACTGAAGCTTTCTTT.

The CDR3 DNA is TGTGCCAGCAGCCAAGCGAAGGACGCTAGCAATCAGCCCCAGCATTTT. It specifies CASSQAKDASNQPQHF. The chain recombines TRBV3-1 (or the pseudogene TRBV3-2) with TRBJ1-5, with unresolved D. The CDR3 spans 16 residues. The germline V gene encodes CDR1 LGHDT and CDR2 YNNKEL (reference sequence). Trimming took 1 base from V and 0 from J, leaving 10 bases between them.